This T cell receptor (beta chain) stems from a study of blood T cell repertoires in COVID-19. The repertoire was sequenced with immunoSEQ multiplex PCR; TCRdb's copy has only in-frame clones and lacks some. Among 60,000 to 70,000 clones listed, almost 85% were seen once. The germline CDR1 and CDR2 sequences are MNHEY and SVGAGI. V was clipped by 5 bases and J by 6 bases, with 8 bases between them. The CDR3 sequence is 12 residues long. The chain uses TRBV6-5 and TRBJ1-5, with D perhaps TRBD1 (5 bases). The TCR comes from a man aged 50-60 years with acute or convalescent COVID-19. Input material: peripheral blood. CDR3 loop: CASSRGSQPQHF. CDR3 coding DNA: TGTGCCAGCAGTCGGGGGAGTCAGCCCCAGCATTTT.